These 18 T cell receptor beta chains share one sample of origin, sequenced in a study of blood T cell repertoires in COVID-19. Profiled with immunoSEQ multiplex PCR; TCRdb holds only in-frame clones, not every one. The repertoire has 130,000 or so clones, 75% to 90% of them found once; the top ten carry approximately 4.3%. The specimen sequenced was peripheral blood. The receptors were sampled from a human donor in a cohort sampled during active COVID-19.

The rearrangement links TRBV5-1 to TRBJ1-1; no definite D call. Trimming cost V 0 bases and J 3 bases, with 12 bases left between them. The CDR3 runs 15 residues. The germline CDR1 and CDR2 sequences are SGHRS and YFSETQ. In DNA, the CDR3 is TGCGCCAGCAGCTTGGGTCCTCTAGAACACACTGAAGCTTTCTTT. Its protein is CASSLGPLEHTEAFF.

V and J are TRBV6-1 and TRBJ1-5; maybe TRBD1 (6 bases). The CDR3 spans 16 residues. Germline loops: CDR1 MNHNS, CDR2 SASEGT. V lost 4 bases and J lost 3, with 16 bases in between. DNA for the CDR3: TGTGCCAGCAGTGGGCAGTGGACAGCCATCAATCAGCCCCAGCATTTT. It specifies CASSGQWTAINQPQHF.

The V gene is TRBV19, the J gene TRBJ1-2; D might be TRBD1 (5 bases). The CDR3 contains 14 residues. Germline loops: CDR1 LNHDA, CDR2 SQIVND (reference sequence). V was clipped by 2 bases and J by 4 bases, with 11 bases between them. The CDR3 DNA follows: TGTGCCAGTAGTATAATAGGGGCTGCCTATGGCTACACCTTC. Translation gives CASSIIGAAYGYTF.

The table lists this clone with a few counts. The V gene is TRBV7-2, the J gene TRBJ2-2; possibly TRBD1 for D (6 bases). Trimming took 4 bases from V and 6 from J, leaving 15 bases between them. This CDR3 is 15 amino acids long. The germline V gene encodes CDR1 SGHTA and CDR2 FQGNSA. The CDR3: CASSSRGSAAGELFF. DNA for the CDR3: TGTGCCAGCAGCTCTAGGGGGTCGGCGGCCGGGGAGCTGTTTTTT.

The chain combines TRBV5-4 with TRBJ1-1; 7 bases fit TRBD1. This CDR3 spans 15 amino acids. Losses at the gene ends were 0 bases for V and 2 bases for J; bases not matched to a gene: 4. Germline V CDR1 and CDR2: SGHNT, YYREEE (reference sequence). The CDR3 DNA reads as TGTGCCAGCAGCTTGGCGAACAGGGGAAACACTGAAGCTTTCTTT. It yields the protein CASSLANRGNTEAFF.

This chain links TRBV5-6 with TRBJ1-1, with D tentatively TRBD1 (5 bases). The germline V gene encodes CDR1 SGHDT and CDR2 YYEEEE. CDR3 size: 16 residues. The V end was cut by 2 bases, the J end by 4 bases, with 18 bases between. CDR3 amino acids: CASSLGDRLLVTEAFF. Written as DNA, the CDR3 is TGTGCCAGCAGCTTAGGTGACAGACTTTTGGTCACTGAAGCTTTCTTT.

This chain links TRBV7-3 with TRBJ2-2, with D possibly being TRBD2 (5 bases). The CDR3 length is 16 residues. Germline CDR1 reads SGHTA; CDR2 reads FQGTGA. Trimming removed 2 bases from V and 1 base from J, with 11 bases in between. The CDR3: CASSLGAAGNTGELFF. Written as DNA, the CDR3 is TGTGCCAGCAGCTTAGGAGCGGCGGGGAACACCGGGGAGCTGTTTTTT.

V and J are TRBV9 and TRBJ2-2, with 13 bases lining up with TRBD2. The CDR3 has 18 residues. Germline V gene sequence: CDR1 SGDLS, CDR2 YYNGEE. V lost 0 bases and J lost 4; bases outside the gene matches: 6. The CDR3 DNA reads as TGTGCCAGCAGCGTAGGGACTAGCGGGGGCATGGGCACCGGGGAGCTGTTTTTT. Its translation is CASSVGTSGGMGTGELFF.

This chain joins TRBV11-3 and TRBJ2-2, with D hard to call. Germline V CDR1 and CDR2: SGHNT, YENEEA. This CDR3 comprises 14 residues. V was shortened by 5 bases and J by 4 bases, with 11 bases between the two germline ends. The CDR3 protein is CASSPSPSTGELFF. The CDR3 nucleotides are TGTGCCAGCAGCCCGAGTCCTAGCACCGGGGAGCTGTTTTTT.

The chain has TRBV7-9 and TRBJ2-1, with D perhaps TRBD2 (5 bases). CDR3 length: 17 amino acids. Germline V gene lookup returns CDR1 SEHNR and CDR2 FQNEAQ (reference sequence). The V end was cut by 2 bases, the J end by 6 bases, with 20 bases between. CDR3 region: CASSLPRSSAESNEQFF. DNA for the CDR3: TGTGCCAGCAGCTTACCCCGTAGTAGCGCCGAAAGCAATGAGCAGTTCTTC.

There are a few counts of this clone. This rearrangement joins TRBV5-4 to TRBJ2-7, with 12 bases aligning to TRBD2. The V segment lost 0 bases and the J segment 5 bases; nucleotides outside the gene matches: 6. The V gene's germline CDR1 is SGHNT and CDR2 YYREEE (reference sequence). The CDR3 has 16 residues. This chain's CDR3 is CASSLVLAGGPHEQYF. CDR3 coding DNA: TGTGCCAGCAGCTTGGTCCTAGCGGGGGGGCCCCACGAGCAGTACTTC.

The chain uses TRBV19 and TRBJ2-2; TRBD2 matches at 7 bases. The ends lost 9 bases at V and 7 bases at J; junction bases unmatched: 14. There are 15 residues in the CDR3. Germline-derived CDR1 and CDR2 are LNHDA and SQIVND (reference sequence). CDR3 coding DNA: TGTGCCAGCTCCACTGGGGGGGGTCTAATCGGGGAGCTGTTTTTT. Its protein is CASSTGGGLIGELFF.

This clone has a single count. CDR3 protein: CASSLAPGGTYEQYF. The CDR3 bases are TGTGCCAGCAGCTTAGCCCCGGGCGGGACCTACGAGCAGTACTTC. The chain joins TRBV11-3 to TRBJ2-7; D is perhaps TRBD2 (6 bases). This CDR3 has 15 amino acids. V was clipped by 1 base and J by 2 bases, with 12 bases between them. From germline, CDR1 is SGHNT and CDR2 YENEEA. The variable domain in full, completed from reference TRBV11-3 and TRBJ2-7, reads EAGVVQSPRYKIIEKKQPVAFWCNPISGHNTLYWYLQNLGQGPELLIRYENEEAVDDSQLPKDRFSAERLKGVDSTLKIQPAELGDSAVYLCASSLAPGGTYEQYFGPGTRLTVT.

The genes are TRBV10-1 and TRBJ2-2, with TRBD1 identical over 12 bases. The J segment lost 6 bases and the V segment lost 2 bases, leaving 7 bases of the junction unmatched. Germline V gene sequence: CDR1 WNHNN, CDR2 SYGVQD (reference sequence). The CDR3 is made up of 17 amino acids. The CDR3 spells CASSEPGTGGAAGELFF. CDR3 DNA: TGCGCCAGCAGTGAGCCCGGGACAGGGGGCGCGGCCGGGGAGCTGTTTTTT.

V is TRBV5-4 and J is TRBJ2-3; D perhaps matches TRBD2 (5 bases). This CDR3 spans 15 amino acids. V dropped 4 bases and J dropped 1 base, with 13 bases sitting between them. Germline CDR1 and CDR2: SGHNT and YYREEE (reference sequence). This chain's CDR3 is CASSRGLTGTDTQYF. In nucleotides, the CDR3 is TGTGCCAGCAGCCGAGGACTTACCGGCACAGATACGCAGTATTTT.

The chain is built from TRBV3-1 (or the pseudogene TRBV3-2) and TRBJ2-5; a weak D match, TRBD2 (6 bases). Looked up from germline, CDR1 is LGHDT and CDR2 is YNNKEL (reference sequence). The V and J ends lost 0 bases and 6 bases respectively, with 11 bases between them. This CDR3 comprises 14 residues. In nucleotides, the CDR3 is TGTGCCAGCAGCCAAGAGGCGGGGAGAAAGACCCAGTACTTC. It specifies CASSQEAGRKTQYF.

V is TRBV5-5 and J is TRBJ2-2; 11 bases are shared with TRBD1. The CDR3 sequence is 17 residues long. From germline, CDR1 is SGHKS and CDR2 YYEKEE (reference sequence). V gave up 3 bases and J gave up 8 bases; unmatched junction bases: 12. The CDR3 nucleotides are TGTGCCAGCAGCTCAATTTGGACAGGGGGCGAACAAGGGGAGCTGTTTTTT. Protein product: CASSSIWTGGEQGELFF.

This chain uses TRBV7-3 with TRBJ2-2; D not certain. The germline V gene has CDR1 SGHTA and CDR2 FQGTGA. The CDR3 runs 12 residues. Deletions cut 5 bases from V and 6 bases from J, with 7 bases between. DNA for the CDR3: TGTGCCAGCAGCCAAGAGGCCGGGGAGCTGTTTTTT. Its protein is CASSQEAGELFF.